Listed here is a single TCR beta chain. The antigen is unknown. Trimming took 0 bases from V and 9 from J, leaving 10 bases between them. Germline CDR1 is SGHRS and CDR2 is YFSETQ. The CDR3 has 14 amino acids. As it was prepared, the TCRbeta library received unique molecular identifiers. TCRdb reanalysed the PCR reads using MiXCR and keeps one entry per CDR3 protein. In the table there are 300,000 or so distinct CDR3 sequences, around 25% of which are singletons. This sample is part of a study of T-cell reconstitution after alpha-beta-depleted transplantation in children. Study outcomes and limitations: Elevated TCRbeta diversity at day 60 was traced, in some patients, to surviving recipient T cells and thymic progenitors.

This chain connects TRBV5-1 to TRBJ1-6, with a tentative D call TRBD1 (6 bases). The sequence came from a male patient aged 10-17 years who had a stem cell transplant for acute lymphoblastic leukemia, so the T cells may come from the graft donor. The sequencing used PBMCs, mostly from graft donor cells, collected 180 days after TCRalphabeta/CD19-depleted stem cell transplant. In DNA form, the CDR3 reads TGCGCCAGCAGCTTGGGACAGGCGACTTCACCCCTCCACTTT. Amino acids: CASSLGQATSPLHF.